This T cell receptor beta chain was sequenced in a study of untreated major depressive disorder. Approximately 95% CD4+ purity was typical by flow cytometry. Study-level findings and limits: The small study sample limits how generally findings apply.

Sequencing was performed with immunoSEQ multiplex PCR; in TCRdb, only in-frame clones are kept and a portion is missing. This table has 15,000 to 20,000 clones, 85% appearing once. Of note for this clone: Its matching antigen is unknown.

This clonotype was obtained from a woman aged 25 to 39 in good health. Sequenced input: CD4+ T cells from PBMCs.

The chain's CDR3 is CASSLMGQPQHF. CDR3 DNA: TGTGCCAGCAGCCTCATGGGTCAGCCCCAGCATTTT. V gene TRBV28 combines with J gene TRBJ1-5, with D hard to call. The CDR3 has 12 residues. The V and J ends lost 6 bases and 6 bases respectively, with 9 bases between them. CDR1 and CDR2 (germline): MDHEN, SYDVKM.